This TCR beta chain was captured by sequencing in a study of T cells after yellow fever vaccination (dated by TCRdb to about 2019). Notes on the research overall: Libraries from fractions with low cell numbers were prepared with the SMART-Seq v4 Ultra Low Input RNA kit. To track T-cell clones before and after primary and booster YFV17D yellow fever vaccination, bulk TCR alpha and beta repertoires were sequenced longitudinally. Two healthy male donors made up the cohort, one aged 18 to 30 years and the other aged 30 to 40 years. Blood was collected at multiple timepoints before and after primary and secondary immunization, and bulk PBMC replicates and cell subsets were isolated.

This specimen's treatment or condition label, interpreted: live attenuated yellow fever vaccine strain. A standard Ficoll-Paque protocol was used to isolate PBMCs from peripheral blood. Dynabeads CD4 and CD8 positive selection kits were used to isolate CD4 and CD8 T-cell fractions. TriZol was used to extract RNA from bulk PBMCs, CD4 and CD8 fractions, and dextramer-positive and dextramer-negative fractions. TCR cDNA was made using 5'RACE template switching, a step that added a universal primer site and unique molecular identifiers. Priming of cDNA synthesis was performed from both the TCR alpha and TCR beta constant segments. Library amplification used two PCR steps, and the second PCR step added sample barcodes and sequencing adapters. Sequencing of the libraries was done on either Illumina HiSeq 2500 (2x100 bp) or NovaSeq (2x150 bp). The paper's data handling went like this. Demultiplexing of reads and collapsing into UMI consensus sequences were performed with MIGEC, and V(D)J alignment was carried out with MiXCR. Using edgeR on replicate PBMC samples, clonotypes were called vaccine-responding if FDR was below 0.01 and the log2 fold change was above 5 up to day 15. Each bulk clonotype received a CD4 or CD8 identity based on whether the sequenced CD4 or CD8 repertoire contained that clonotype at higher abundance. Using fastp at Q25 and MiXCR, TCRdb reprocessed the public reads and kept productive beta chains. Each CDR3 protein gets just one entry, which takes the most common genes and DNA from the rows behind it. The V and J calls and clone size come from TCRdb's table, not from the authors' own analysis. Across this sample there are a few hundred thousand distinct CDR3 sequences, with 6.9% seen only once. Around 0.9% of the sample belongs to the ten largest clones.

The CDR3, from cysteine to phenylalanine, totals 15 residues. The CDR3 DNA has 45 bases and is translated from base 1. Via the germline V gene (reference sequence), CDR1 is LNHDA and CDR2 SQIVND. V is clipped by 7 bases and J by 3 bases, and the sequence between their germline boundaries is 16 bases long. Results the study describes overall, beyond this receptor: The secondary T-cell response was weaker than the primary response but faster, peaking on day 5 instead of day 15. A small fraction of clonotypes appeared in both the CD4 and CD8 compartments, likely as a result of convergent recombination. Most clones expanded after primary vaccination (almost 97% of CD4 and roughly 91% of CD8) were re-detected after the booster, suggesting that broad memory maintenance occurred. Only a couple of donors were included in the study, so the extent to which the findings can be generalized is limited. Computational filtering was needed because FACS-sorted repertoires could contain abundant contaminating clonotypes from the bulk population.

This clonotype has at least ten counts. This receptor's antigen is unknown. Base qualities are not provided; no much larger clone lies one nucleotide away. In this chain, TRBV19 is recombined with TRBJ1-5; the D gene is perhaps TRBD1, on 5 matching bases. This receptor was identified in a man under 40 who received the YFV17D yellow fever vaccine. Sample: CD4+ T cells sorted from PBMCs, taken 15 days after the yellow fever booster vaccination. The nucleotide sequence is TGTGCCAGTACCCTCCTCGGACAAGACAATCAGCCCCAGCATTTT. Translation gives CASTLLGQDNQPQHF.